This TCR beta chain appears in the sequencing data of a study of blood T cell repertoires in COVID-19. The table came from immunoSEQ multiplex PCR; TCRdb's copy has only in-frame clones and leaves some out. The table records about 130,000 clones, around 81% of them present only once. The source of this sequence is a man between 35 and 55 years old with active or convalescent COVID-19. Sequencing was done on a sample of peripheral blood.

The CDR3 nucleotides are TGTGCCAGCAACTGGGGGGGGGTCAACCAAGAGACCCAGTACTTC. Translating gives CASNWGGVNQETQYF. The V and J genes are TRBV2 and TRBJ2-5; 7 nucleotides agree with TRBD2. Germline CDR1 is SNHLY and CDR2 is FYNNEI. The CDR3 is 15 residues long. V gave up 7 bases and J gave up 0 bases; unmatched junction bases: 8.